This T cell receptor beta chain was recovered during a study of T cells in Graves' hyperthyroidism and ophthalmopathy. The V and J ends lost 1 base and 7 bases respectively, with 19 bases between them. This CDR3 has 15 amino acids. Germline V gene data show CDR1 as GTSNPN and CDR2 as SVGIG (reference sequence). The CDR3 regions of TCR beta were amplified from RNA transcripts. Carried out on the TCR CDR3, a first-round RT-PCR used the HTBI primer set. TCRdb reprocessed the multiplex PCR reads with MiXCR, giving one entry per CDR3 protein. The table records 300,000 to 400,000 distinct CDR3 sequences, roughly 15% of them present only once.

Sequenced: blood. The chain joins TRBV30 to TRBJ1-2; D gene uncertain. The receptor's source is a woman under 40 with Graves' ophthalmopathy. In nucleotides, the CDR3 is TGTGCCTGGAGTGCCACCTTGCTGAAGGAAACTGGCTACACCTTC. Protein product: CAWSATLLKETGYTF.